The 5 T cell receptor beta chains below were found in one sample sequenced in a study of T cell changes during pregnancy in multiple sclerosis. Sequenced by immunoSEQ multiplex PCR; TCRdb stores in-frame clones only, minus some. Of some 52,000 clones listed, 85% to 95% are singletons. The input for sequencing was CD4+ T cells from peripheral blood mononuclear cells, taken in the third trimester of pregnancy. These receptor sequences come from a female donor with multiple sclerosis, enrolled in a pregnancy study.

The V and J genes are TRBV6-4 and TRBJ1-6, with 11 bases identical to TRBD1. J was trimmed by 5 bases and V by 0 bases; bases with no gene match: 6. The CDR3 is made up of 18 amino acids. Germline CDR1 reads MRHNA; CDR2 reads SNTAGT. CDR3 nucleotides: TGTGCCAGCAGTGACTCGGGGGACAGGGGGACCGATAATTCACCCCTCCACTTT. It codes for CASSDSGDRGTDNSPLHF.

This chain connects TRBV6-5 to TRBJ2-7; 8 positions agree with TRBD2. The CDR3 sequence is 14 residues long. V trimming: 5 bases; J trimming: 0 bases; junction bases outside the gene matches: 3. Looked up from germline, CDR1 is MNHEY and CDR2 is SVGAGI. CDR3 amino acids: CASSPAGDSYEQYF. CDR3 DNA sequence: TGTGCCAGCAGTCCAGCGGGGGACTCCTACGAGCAGTACTTC.

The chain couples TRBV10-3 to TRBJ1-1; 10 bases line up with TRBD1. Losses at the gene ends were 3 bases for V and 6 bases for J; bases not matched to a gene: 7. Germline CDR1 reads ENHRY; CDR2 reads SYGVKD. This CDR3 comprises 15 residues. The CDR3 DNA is TGTGCCATCAGTGATCGGGACAGGGGAAGGGCTGAAGCTTTCTTT. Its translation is CAISDRDRGRAEAFF.

The CDR3 is CASSLGEDRGVEKLFF. The CDR3 region has the DNA TGCGCCAGCAGCCTAGGGGAGGACAGGGGAGTTGAAAAACTGTTTTTT. The V gene is TRBV4-1, the J gene TRBJ1-4, with 9 positions matching TRBD1. CDR1 is MGHRA and CDR2 is YSYEKL in the germline V gene. V lost 4 bases, J lost 7 bases, and 10 bases stayed unmatched. The CDR3 has 16 residues.

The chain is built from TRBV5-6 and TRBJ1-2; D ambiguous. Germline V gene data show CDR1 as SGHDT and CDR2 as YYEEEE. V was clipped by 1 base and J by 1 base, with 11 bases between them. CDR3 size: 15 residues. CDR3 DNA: TGTGCCAGCAGCTTGTCCAGAGACTTTAACTATGGCTACACCTTC. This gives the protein CASSLSRDFNYGYTF.